Presented here are 5 T cell receptor beta chains from one specimen sequenced in a study of cytomegalovirus exposure and HLA in healthy donors. 13 Jbeta primers and 60 Vbeta primers were used for the PCR. Only in-frame clones appear in the TCRdb table, and some are missing; sequencing was by immunoSEQ multiplex PCR. The sample records about 270,000 clones, approximately 70% being singletons. The sequenced material came from PBMCs. These receptors were collected from a female donor in good health and CMV-seronegative.

CDR3 in amino acids: CASSATGDTDTQYF. DNA for the CDR3: TGTGCCAGCAGCGCGACAGGGGACACAGATACGCAGTATTTT. The V call is TRBV7-9, the J call TRBJ2-3; 8 positions match TRBD1. Germline CDR1 is SEHNR and CDR2 is FQNEAQ (reference sequence). Trimming took 5 bases from V and 2 from J; bases not matched to a gene: 3. The CDR3 is 14 amino acids.

This clone was counted a single time. The chain combines TRBV28 with TRBJ1-2, with 9 bases fitting TRBD1. The CDR3 consists of 16 residues. Trimming at V came to 5 bases and at J to 4 bases, leaving 11 bases not matched to a gene. CDR1 and CDR2 from the germline V gene are MDHEN and SYDVKM. This chain's CDR3 is CASSPGGQGLRYGYTF. The CDR3 coding sequence is TGTGCCAGCAGTCCGGGCGGACAGGGGCTTCGCTATGGCTACACCTTC.

The CDR3 here is CAISEAVGAINEQFF. In DNA, the CDR3 is TGTGCCATCAGTGAGGCCGTCGGTGCCATTAATGAGCAGTTCTTC. The chain employs TRBV10-3 and TRBJ2-1; D remains ambiguous. V shed 2 bases and J shed 7 bases, with 15 bases lying between them. This CDR3 spans 15 amino acids. CDR1 is ENHRY, CDR2 SYGVKD, per germline.

This chain links TRBV9 with TRBJ2-1, with 13 bases lining up with TRBD2. Per germline, CDR1 SGDLS and CDR2 YYNGEE. The CDR3 extends over 16 amino acids. V was clipped by 4 bases and J by 5 bases; unmatched bases: 6. This CDR3 reads CASSTSGRAGNNEQFF. The DNA of the CDR3 is TGTGCCAGCAGCACTAGCGGGAGGGCCGGTAACAATGAGCAGTTCTTC. The complete variable domain, with remaining parts taken from reference TRBV9 and TRBJ2-1, reads DSGVTQTPKHLITATGQRVTLRCSPRSGDLSVYWYQQSLDQGLQFLIQYYNGEERAKGNILERFSAQQFPDLHSELNLSSLELGDSALYFCASSTSGRAGNNEQFFGPGTRLTVL.

V and J are TRBV5-1 and TRBJ2-1; 7 bases agree with TRBD2. Trimming at V came to 9 bases and at J to 7 bases, leaving 4 bases not matched to a gene. This CDR3 comprises 11 residues. Germline CDR1 SGHRS, CDR2 YFSETQ. The CDR3 here is CATHSGNEQFF. The CDR3 DNA is TGCGCCACCCATAGCGGGAATGAGCAGTTCTTC.